This T cell receptor beta chain was identified during a study of T cell responses to AZD1222 COVID-19 vaccine. Study-level background: Both about-4-week and about-12-week second-dose recipients were combined.

Clones were sequenced by immunoSEQ multiplex PCR, and TCRdb holds only the in-frame ones, with some missing. The sample yields 130,000 to 150,000 clones, 91% seen once. V lost 6 bases, J lost 0 bases, and 5 bases stayed unmatched. The germline V gene encodes CDR1 MNHEY and CDR2 SVGAGI. This CDR3 has 15 amino acids. The source of this sequence is an adult in good health. This specimen was peripheral blood, taken on day 0 of AZD1222 vaccination. This chain uses TRBV6-5 with TRBJ2-7; TRBD2 agrees at 10 bases. In nucleotides, the CDR3 is TGTGCCAGCAGCCAGGGACTAGCGTTCTCCTACGAGCAGTACTTC. Encoded protein: CASSQGLAFSYEQYF.